This T cell receptor beta chain came from a study of T cell responses to AZD1222 COVID-19 vaccine. This CDR3 is built from 15 residues. The V and J ends lost 4 bases and 0 bases, in that order; junction bases with no gene match: 5. The germline CDR1 and CDR2 sequences are MNHNY and SVGAGI (reference sequence). The table came from immunoSEQ multiplex PCR; TCRdb's copy has only in-frame clones and leaves some out. The sample has some 150,000 clones; approximately 87% are singletons. The study, taken as a whole, reports: Vaccine-associated CD4 TCRs spanned spike, dominant at 160-218 and 743-854.

In the case of this clone: Its antigen is not known.

This TCR was recovered from an adult who received the AZD1222 COVID-19 vaccine. This rearrangement joins TRBV6-6 to TRBJ2-7; 8 positions match TRBD1. Sequencing used peripheral blood, obtained 28 days after the second AZD1222 dose. The CDR3: CASSSGQDYSYEQYF. For the CDR3, the DNA is TGTGCCAGCAGTTCGGGACAGGATTACTCCTACGAGCAGTACTTC.